A selection of T cell receptor beta chains follows, all from one sample in a study of shared clonotypes between healthy human individuals. Profiling relied on immunoSEQ multiplex PCR, and the TCRdb table lists in-frame clones only, not all of them. The sample consists of about 580,000 clones, 95% to 98% of them appearing once. The sequencing input was naive CD8+ T cells sorted from blood. The receptors shown here come from a man aged 30 to 39 in good health. Each CDR3 is given with its conserved first and last residue.

v_gene: TRBV7-9
j_gene: TRBJ2-7
CDR3aa: CASSQYEQYF

v_gene: TRBV7-2
j_gene: TRBJ2-1
CDR3aa: CASSFWASGRDTYNEQFF

v_gene: TRBV25-1
j_gene: TRBJ1-4
CDR3aa: CASIGQTNEKLFF

v_gene: TRBV5-5
j_gene: TRBJ2-6
CDR3aa: CASSLVPGTGANVLTF

v_gene: TRBV4-3
j_gene: TRBJ2-3
CDR3aa: CASSQALAGGPWTEDTQYF

v_gene: TRBV9
j_gene: TRBJ2-3
CDR3aa: CASSAGGSTDTQYF

v_gene: TRBV27
j_gene: TRBJ1-2
CDR3aa: CASSFGRESYGYTF

v_gene: TRBV19
j_gene: TRBJ1-5
CDR3aa: CASNPGLDFNQPQHF

v_gene: TRBV12-5
j_gene: TRBJ2-1
CDR3aa: CASGLGMGYNEQFF

v_gene: TRBV27
j_gene: TRBJ2-3
CDR3aa: CASSLSRGRLDTQYF

v_gene: TRBV30
j_gene: TRBJ1-1
CDR3aa: CAWSPEGWTEAFF

v_gene: TRBV19
j_gene: TRBJ1-5
CDR3aa: CASSIDFGRSRPQHF

v_gene: TRBV10-2
j_gene: TRBJ2-7
CDR3aa: CASSEGQGIYEQYF

v_gene: TRBV6-1
j_gene: TRBJ2-1
CDR3aa: CASSEWGGERYNEQFF

v_gene: TRBV9
j_gene: TRBJ2-1
CDR3aa: CASSVSGTSYNEQFF

v_gene: TRBV16
j_gene: TRBJ1-2
CDR3aa: CASSQLLGRDGYTF

v_gene: TRBV11-1
j_gene: TRBJ2-2
CDR3aa: CASSLLDGGASNTGELFF

v_gene: TRBV5-4
j_gene: TRBJ1-2
CDR3aa: CASSLKGQLFYGYTF

v_gene: TRBV29-1
j_gene: TRBJ2-1
CDR3aa: CSVEGLANSNEQFF

v_gene: TRBV6-5
j_gene: TRBJ2-2
CDR3aa: CASSYSRGPNTGELFF

v_gene: TRBV7-8
j_gene: TRBJ2-1
CDR3aa: CASSMWTASYNEQFF

v_gene: TRBV13
j_gene: TRBJ2-1
CDR3aa: CASSQTRNEQFF

v_gene: TRBV2
j_gene: TRBJ2-7
CDR3aa: CASRVPGRVYEQYF

v_gene: TRBV9
j_gene: TRBJ2-1
CDR3aa: CASSSGNEQFF

v_gene: TRBV6-5
j_gene: TRBJ2-7
CDR3aa: CASSYSNRDQAYEQYF

v_gene: TRBV19
j_gene: TRBJ1-1
CDR3aa: CASSTWGEMNTEAFF

v_gene: TRBV9
j_gene: TRBJ2-5
CDR3aa: CATSRGDQETQYF

v_gene: TRBV25-1
j_gene: TRBJ2-3
CDR3aa: CASSEGTPNLAQYF

v_gene: TRBV5-1
j_gene: TRBJ2-7
CDR3aa: CASSFTGSSYEQYF

v_gene: TRBV7-6
j_gene: TRBJ2-3
CDR3aa: CASSLLRGGTDTQYF

v_gene: TRBV6-6
j_gene: TRBJ2-4
CDR3aa: CASSYEQSGAKNIQYF

v_gene: TRBV7-9
j_gene: TRBJ1-5
CDR3aa: CASSLSTGNQPQHF

v_gene: TRBV27
j_gene: TRBJ2-3
CDR3aa: CASSFRSTLTDTQYF

v_gene: TRBV20-1
j_gene: TRBJ2-7
CDR3aa: CKIQGAAEQYF

v_gene: TRBV27
j_gene: TRBJ2-7
CDR3aa: CASSLAGGRYEQYF

v_gene: TRBV7-9
j_gene: TRBJ2-7
CDR3aa: CASSLAGVSDRGYEQYF

v_gene: TRBV7-9
j_gene: TRBJ2-5
CDR3aa: CASSLEDSRETQYF

v_gene: TRBV7-9
j_gene: TRBJ2-7
CDR3aa: CASSSVRDRLFYEQYF

v_gene: TRBV15
j_gene: TRBJ2-7
CDR3aa: CATGTGFSYEQYF

v_gene: TRBV9
j_gene: TRBJ1-1
CDR3aa: CASSVGAGTEAFF

v_gene: TRBV5-1
j_gene: TRBJ2-1
CDR3aa: CASSSTSGFYNEQFF